Listed below are T cell receptor beta chains from one sample, sequenced in a study of CD8 T cells in ankylosing spondylitis. TCRdb re-analysed the 5' RACE reads in MiXCR, keeping a single row per CDR3 protein. Of 650,000 to 800,000 distinct CDR3 sequences listed, 19% were seen once; the top ten hold about 19%. What was sequenced was blood, either unsorted or a sorted T cell fraction (not recorded which). The receptors come from a male donor with ankylosing spondylitis. Both conserved end residues are part of each CDR3. Each record gives: D gene, clone size, J gene, V gene, CDR3 protein, CDR3 DNA. A D gene is named only where the DNA matches it firmly. Rows give clone size only sometimes, using once, few, many, or a class for an expanded clone.

TRBD1	NA	TRBJ1-2	TRBV15	CATSRGGNQGAGGYTF	TGTGCCACCAGCAGAGGTGGGAACCAGGGGGCAGGAGGCTACACCTTC
NA	NA	TRBJ2-6	TRBV11-2	CASSLDPGRLSGANVLTF	TGTGCCAGCAGCTTAGATCCAGGGAGGCTCTCTGGGGCCAACGTCCTGACTTTC
NA	NA	TRBJ2-7	TRBV4-1	CASSQGSEGGSGAYF	TGCGCCAGCAGCCAAGGCTCGGAGGGAGGTTCGGGCGCGTACTTC
TRBD1	few	TRBJ2-7	TRBV29-1	CSVVAPGQVWEQYF	TGCAGCGTTGTTGCTCCGGGACAGGTGTGGGAGCAGTACTTC
NA	NA	TRBJ2-1	TRBV12-3/TRBV12-4	CASSLGPGTSFNEQFF	TGTGCCAGCAGTTTAGGGCCAGGGACGAGTTTCAATGAGCAGTTCTTC
TRBD1	few	TRBJ2-6	TRBV7-9	CADRAPGANVLTF	TGTGCCGACAGGGCACCAGGGGCCAACGTCCTGACTTTC
TRBD2	NA	TRBJ2-7	TRBV7-8	CASSLAGPGREQYF	TGTGCCAGCAGCTTAGCTGGCCCCGGGAGGGAGCAGTACTTC
NA	many	TRBJ2-2	TRBV5-1	CASSFGRGTGELFF	TGCGCCAGCAGCTTCGGTAGGGGCACCGGGGAGCTGTTTTTT
NA	NA	TRBJ1-2	TRBV7-9	CASSSYREFYGYTF	TGTGCCAGCAGCTCCTACAGGGAATTCTATGGCTACACCTTC
TRBD1	NA	TRBJ1-2	TRBV4-1	CASSPQTLTGGYGYTF	TGCGCCAGCAGCCCCCAAACCCTAACAGGGGGCTATGGCTACACCTTC
TRBD2	NA	TRBJ2-5	TRBV6-1	CASIRKGGLAGQETQYF	TGTGCCAGCATCCGCAAGGGGGGACTAGCGGGGCAAGAGACCCAGTACTTC
NA	NA	TRBJ2-5	TRBV27	CASSLRVADQETQYF	TGTGCCAGCAGTTTAAGGGTAGCGGATCAAGAGACCCAGTACTTC
NA	few	TRBJ1-5	TRBV12-3/TRBV12-4	CASSLTGEPVMQPQHF	TGTGCCAGCAGCCTGACGGGAGAACCTGTCATGCAGCCCCAGCATTTT
NA	few	TRBJ2-3	TRBV10-3	CAIKGAADTQYF	TGTGCCATCAAGGGAGCCGCAGATACGCAGTATTTT
NA	many	TRBJ1-1	TRBV12-3/TRBV12-4	CASSPTENTEAFF	TGTGCCAGCAGCCCGACAGAGAACACTGAAGCTTTCTTT
NA	NA	TRBJ2-3	TRBV5-4	CAVGRGTDTQYF	TGTGCCGTAGGCCGGGGGACAGATACGCAGTATTTT
NA	many	TRBJ1-1	TRBV6-5	CASSYGTEAFF	TGTGCCAGCAGTTATGGTACTGAAGCTTTCTTT
TRBD2	NA	TRBJ2-1	TRBV7-2	CASSYRGLAGNNEQFF	TGTGCCAGCAGCTACCGCGGACTAGCGGGAAACAATGAGCAGTTCTTC
NA	many	TRBJ1-1	TRBV3-1	CASSQGVTEAFF	TGTGCCAGCAGCCAAGGAGTCACTGAAGCTTTCTTT